The entry that follows covers one T cell receptor (beta chain) sequence. Its target is unknown. This record comes from a study of neoadjuvant anti-PD-1 for oral cavity cancer. The wider study: Non-progressing patients received a fourth nivolumab dose near day 43, then surgery on days 50-56. Broader study findings: PBMC Gini-index clonality exceeded responders' in non-responders post-nivolumab.

The sample's time point: after neoadjuvant nivolumab, at surgical resection. Libraries were prepared by immunoSEQ multiplex PCR; TCRdb keeps only in-frame clonotypes and omits some of them. The sample gives approximately 9,600 clones, 60% to 80% of which show up once; about 4% is in the top ten. This TCR derives from a person between 40 and 79 years old with oral cavity squamous cell carcinoma. Specimen: PBMCs, collected after nivolumab (anti-PD-1) treatment.

CDR3 nucleotide sequence: TGTGCCAGCAGTTTCGGACAGGCTGTATACCAAGAGACCCAGTACTTC. As protein: CASSFGQAVYQETQYF. The chain links TRBV13 to TRBJ2-5; 7 positions agree with TRBD1. Losses at the gene ends were 6 bases for V and 0 bases for J; bases not matched to a gene: 10. Germline-derived CDR1 and CDR2 are PRHDT and FYEKMQ (reference sequence). The CDR3 consists of 16 residues.